The entry that follows covers one T cell receptor (beta chain) sequence. The data belong to a study of shared clonotypes between healthy human individuals. The assay was carried out at the deep level. About 30,000 T cell genomes, or 200 to 250 ng DNA, went into the sorted-subset replicate PCRs. Sequencing was performed with immunoSEQ multiplex PCR; in TCRdb, only in-frame clones are kept and a portion is missing. The sample has roughly 550,000 clones, over 95% seen once. This CDR3 is built from 14 residues. Germline trimming cut 5 bases from V and 4 bases from J; bases unmatched to any gene: 4. Germline V gene sequence: CDR1 SGHTA, CDR2 FQGNSA. Terminally differentiated effector memory CD45RA+ cells were left out of the naive CD8 fraction, which was CD45RO-negative and positively selected for CCR7.

The V gene is TRBV7-2, the J gene TRBJ1-2, with 10 bases identical to TRBD1. The TCR originated in a woman in her 30s in good health. Sequencing used naive CD8+ T cells sorted from blood. In nucleotides, the CDR3 is TGTGCCAGCAGCCAGGGACAGGGGTTCTATGGCTACACCTTC. Its protein is CASSQGQGFYGYTF.